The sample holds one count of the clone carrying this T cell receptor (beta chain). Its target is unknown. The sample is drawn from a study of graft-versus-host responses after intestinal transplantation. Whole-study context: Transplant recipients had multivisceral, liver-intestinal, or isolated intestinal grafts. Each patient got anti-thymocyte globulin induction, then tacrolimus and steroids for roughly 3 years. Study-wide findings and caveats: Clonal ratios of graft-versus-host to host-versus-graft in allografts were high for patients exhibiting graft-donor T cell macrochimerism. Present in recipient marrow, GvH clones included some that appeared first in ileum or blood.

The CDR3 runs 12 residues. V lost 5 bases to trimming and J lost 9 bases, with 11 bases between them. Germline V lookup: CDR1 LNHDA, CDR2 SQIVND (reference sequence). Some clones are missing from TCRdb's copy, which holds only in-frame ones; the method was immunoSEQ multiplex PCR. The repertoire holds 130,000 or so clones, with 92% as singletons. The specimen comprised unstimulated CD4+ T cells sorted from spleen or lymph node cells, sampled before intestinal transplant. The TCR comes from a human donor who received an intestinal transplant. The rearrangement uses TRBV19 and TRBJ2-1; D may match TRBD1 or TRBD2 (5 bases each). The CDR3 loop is CASSRPGPEQFF. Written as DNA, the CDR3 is TGTGCCAGTAGTCGGCCGGGACCTGAGCAGTTCTTC. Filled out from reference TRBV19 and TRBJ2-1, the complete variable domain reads DGGITQSPKYLFRKEGQNVTLSCEQNLNHDAMYWYRQDPGQGLRLIYYSQIVNDFQKGDIAEGYSVSREKKESFPLTVTSAQKNPTAFYLCASSRPGPEQFFGPGTRLTVL.